This TCR beta chain comes out of a study of CD8 T cells in ankylosing spondylitis. General study results and limits: Ankylosing spondylitis blood appeared to carry a characteristic TCR beta motif of several highly homologous variants. Disease-associated clones were reportedly significantly overrepresented in matched ankylosing spondylitis synovial fluid.

Trimming removed 1 base from V and 0 bases from J, with 13 bases in between. In germline, CDR1 is MGHRA, CDR2 YSYEKL. This CDR3 comprises 16 residues. This clonotype came up a few times. Its specificity is unknown. Each CDR3 protein is one row after TCRdb ran MiXCR on the 5' RACE reads. The data contain 220,000 or so distinct CDR3 sequences, about 16% of them seen just once; the ten biggest clones take up under 55%. The chain couples TRBV4-1 to TRBJ2-7; D remains unclear. The TCR originated in a male donor with ankylosing spondylitis. Sequencing was done on a sample of blood, either unsorted or a sorted T cell fraction (not recorded which). CDR3 bases: TGCGCCAGCAGCCAAGGGGCGGTTAGCCCCTCCTACGAGCAGTACTTC. Amino acids: CASSQGAVSPSYEQYF.